The sequence of this T cell receptor beta chain was determined in a study of T-cell reconstitution after alpha-beta-depleted transplantation in children (dated by TCRdb to the mid-2010s). For the wider study: Using TCR repertoire profiling, the study quantitatively followed how T-cell immune reconstitution unfolded in children after TCRalphabeta/CD19-depleted allogeneic hematopoietic cell transplantation.

The CDR3 holds 15 amino acids from the cysteine to the phenylalanine. Solely the CDR3 DNA is kept, with 45 bases framed from the first base. Trimming leaves V shorter by 4 bases and J shorter by 5 bases, with the junction holding 8 bases beyond the gene matches. The library relied on PCR. Sequencing relied on an Illumina HiSeq 2500. Molecular barcoding was employed in the preparation of TCR libraries, with unique molecular identifiers being used to normalize TCRbeta repertoire quantification. TCRdb reran the public reads through fastp at Q25 and MiXCR, keeping productive beta chains. Every CDR3 protein is listed once, alongside the most common genes and DNA of its rows. The sample table shows more than 500,000 distinct CDR3 sequences, and about 10% are seen once. Clones ranked in the top ten supply roughly 15% of the sample. On the study overall, not on this receptor specifically: The apparently early alphabetaT-cell count recovery about two months after transplant was reportedly dependent on only several hundred rapidly expanded clones derived from non-depleted graft cells. In some patients, high TCRbeta diversity at day 60 was attributed to recipient T cells and intrathymic progenitors that had survived conditioning. Over subsequent months, a decline in hyperexpanded clone frequencies was noted, and after one year, T-cell counts and TCRbeta diversity were mostly ascribed to newly produced T cells.

Read against the paper, the sample's treatment or condition label means: allogeneic hematopoietic cell transplantation with graft depleted of TCRalphabeta T cells and CD19 B cells. TCRalphabeta/CD19-depleted allogeneic hematopoietic cell grafts were given to the transplant recipients, all of whom were children. This clonotype has at least ten counts. No cognate antigen has been identified for it. Base qualities are not provided; no much larger clone lies one nucleotide away. This receptor was taken from a female patient between 2 and 15 years old who had a stem cell transplant for aplastic anemia, so the T cells may come from the graft donor. The chain is assembled from TRBV12-3 or TRBV12-4 and TRBJ2-5, with TRBD1 matching 9 junction bases. Sample: PBMCs, mostly from graft donor cells, taken 180 days after TCRalphabeta/CD19-depleted stem cell transplant. The CDR3 corresponds to CASSSGQGRIETQYF. DNA sequence: TGTGCCAGCAGTTCAGGACAGGGGAGAATCGAGACCCAGTACTTC.